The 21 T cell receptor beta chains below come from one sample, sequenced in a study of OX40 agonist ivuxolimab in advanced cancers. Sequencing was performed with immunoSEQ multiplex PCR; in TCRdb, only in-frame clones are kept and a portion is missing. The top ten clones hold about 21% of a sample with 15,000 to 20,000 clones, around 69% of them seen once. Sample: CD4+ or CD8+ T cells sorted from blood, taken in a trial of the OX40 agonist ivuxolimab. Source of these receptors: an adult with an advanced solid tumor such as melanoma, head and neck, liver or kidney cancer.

DNA for the CDR3: TGTGCCAGCAGCTTGGGAGCTAGCGGGACCAATGAGCAGTTCTTC. It yields the protein CASSLGASGTNEQFF. The chain links TRBV5-4 to TRBJ2-1; 9 nucleotides agree with TRBD2. The V gene's germline CDR1 is SGHNT and CDR2 YYREEE (reference sequence). The CDR3 contains 15 residues. After removal of 0 bases from V and 6 bases from J, the junction contained 4 bases not matched to a gene.

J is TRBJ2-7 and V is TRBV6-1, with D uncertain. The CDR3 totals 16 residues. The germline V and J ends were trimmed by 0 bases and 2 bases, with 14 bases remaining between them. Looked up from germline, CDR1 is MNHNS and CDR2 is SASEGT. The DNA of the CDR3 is TGTGCCAGCAGTGAAGCTGGCCCCGGGCCAACCTACGAGCAGTACTTC. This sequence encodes CASSEAGPGPTYEQYF.

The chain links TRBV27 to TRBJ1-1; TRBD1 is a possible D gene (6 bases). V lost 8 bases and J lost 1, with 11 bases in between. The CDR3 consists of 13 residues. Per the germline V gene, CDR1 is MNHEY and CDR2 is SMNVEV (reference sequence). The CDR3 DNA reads TGTGCCAGCTTGGGACATAAGAACACTGAAGCTTTCTTT. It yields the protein CASLGHKNTEAFF.

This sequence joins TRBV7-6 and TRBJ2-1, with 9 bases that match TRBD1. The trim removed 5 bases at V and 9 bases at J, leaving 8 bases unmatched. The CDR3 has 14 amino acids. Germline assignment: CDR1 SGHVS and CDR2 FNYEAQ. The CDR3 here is CASSPGTGTTEQFF. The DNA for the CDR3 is TGTGCCAGCAGCCCCGGGACAGGGACCACTGAGCAGTTCTTC.

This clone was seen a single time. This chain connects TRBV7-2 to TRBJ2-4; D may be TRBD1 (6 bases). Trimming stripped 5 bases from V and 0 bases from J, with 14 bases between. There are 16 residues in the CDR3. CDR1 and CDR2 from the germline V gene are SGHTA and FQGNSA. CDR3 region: CASSAYEGVAKNIQYF. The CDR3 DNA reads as TGTGCCAGCAGCGCCTACGAGGGGGTAGCCAAAAACATTCAGTACTTC.

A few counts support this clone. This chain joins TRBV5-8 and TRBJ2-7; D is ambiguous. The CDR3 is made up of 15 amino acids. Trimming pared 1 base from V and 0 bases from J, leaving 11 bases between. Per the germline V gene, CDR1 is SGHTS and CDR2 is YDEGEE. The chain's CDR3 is CASSLWYGDSYEQYF. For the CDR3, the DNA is TGTGCCAGCAGCTTGTGGTATGGGGACTCCTACGAGCAGTACTTC.

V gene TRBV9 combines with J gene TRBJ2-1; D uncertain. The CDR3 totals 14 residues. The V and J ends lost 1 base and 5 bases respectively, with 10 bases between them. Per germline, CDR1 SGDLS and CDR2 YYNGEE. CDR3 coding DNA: TGTGCCAGCAGCGTAATGGACGCAAACAATGAGCAGTTCTTC. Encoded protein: CASSVMDANNEQFF.

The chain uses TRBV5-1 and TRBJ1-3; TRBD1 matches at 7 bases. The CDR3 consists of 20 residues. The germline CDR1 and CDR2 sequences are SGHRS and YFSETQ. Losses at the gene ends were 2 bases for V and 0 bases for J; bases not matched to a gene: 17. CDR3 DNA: TGCGCCAGCAGCTTCGGCGTAGGACAGGATTTAACTACCTCTGGAAACACCATATATTTT. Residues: CASSFGVGQDLTTSGNTIYF.

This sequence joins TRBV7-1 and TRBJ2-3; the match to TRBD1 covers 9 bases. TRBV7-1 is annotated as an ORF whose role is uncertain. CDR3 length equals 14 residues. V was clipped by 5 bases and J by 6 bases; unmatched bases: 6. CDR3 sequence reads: CASSLGTGYDTQYF. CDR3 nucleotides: TGTGCCAGCAGCCTAGGGACAGGGTATGATACGCAGTATTTT.

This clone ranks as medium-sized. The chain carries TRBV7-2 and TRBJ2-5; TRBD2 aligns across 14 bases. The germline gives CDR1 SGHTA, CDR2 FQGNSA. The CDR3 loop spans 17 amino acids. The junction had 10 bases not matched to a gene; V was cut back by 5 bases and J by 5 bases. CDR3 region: CASSIGLAGGGAETQYF. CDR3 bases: TGTGCCAGCAGCATCGGACTAGCGGGAGGTGGAGCTGAGACCCAGTACTTC.

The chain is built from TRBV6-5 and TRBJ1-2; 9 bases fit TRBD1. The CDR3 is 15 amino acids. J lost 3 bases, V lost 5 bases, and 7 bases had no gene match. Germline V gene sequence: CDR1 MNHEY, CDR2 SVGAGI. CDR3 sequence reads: CASSAGTGPDYGYTF. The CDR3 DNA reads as TGTGCCAGCAGTGCGGGGACAGGGCCCGACTATGGCTACACCTTC.

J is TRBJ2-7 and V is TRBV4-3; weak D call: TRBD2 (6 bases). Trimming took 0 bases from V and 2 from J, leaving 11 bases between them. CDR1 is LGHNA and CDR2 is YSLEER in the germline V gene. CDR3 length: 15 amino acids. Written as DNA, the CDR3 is TGCGCCAGCAGCCAAGATCGGGGCGGGGCCTACGAGCAGTACTTC. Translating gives CASSQDRGGAYEQYF.

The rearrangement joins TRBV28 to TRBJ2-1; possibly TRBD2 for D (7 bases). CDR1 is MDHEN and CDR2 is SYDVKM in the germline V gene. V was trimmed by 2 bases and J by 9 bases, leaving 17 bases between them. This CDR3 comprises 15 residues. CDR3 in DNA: TGTGCCAGCAGTTTAACTAGTGGGGGGGCCACTGAGCAGTTCTTC. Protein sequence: CASSLTSGGATEQFF.

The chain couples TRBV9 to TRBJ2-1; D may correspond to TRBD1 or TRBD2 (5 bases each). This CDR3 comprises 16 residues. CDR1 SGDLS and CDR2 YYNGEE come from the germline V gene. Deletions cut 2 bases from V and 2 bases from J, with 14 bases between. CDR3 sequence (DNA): TGTGCCAGCAGCGTCGGGGACCTCTCTCCCTACAATGAGCAGTTCTTC. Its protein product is CASSVGDLSPYNEQFF. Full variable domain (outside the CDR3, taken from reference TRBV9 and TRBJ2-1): DSGVTQTPKHLITATGQRVTLRCSPRSGDLSVYWYQQSLDQGLQFLIQYYNGEERAKGNILERFSAQQFPDLHSELNLSSLELGDSALYFCASSVGDLSPYNEQFFGPGTRLTVL.

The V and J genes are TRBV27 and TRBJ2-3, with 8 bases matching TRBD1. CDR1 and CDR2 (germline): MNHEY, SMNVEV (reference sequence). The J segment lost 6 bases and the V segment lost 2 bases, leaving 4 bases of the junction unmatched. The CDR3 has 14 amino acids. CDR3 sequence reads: CASSLTTGADTQYF. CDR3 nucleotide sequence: TGTGCCAGCAGTTTAACGACAGGGGCGGATACGCAGTATTTT.

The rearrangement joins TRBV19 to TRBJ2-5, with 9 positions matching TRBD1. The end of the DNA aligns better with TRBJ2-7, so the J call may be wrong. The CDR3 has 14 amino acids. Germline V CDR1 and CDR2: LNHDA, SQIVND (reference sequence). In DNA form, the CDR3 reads TGTGCCAGTAGAGGGACAGGGCGCTCCTACGAGCAGTACTTC. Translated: CASRGTGRSYEQYF.

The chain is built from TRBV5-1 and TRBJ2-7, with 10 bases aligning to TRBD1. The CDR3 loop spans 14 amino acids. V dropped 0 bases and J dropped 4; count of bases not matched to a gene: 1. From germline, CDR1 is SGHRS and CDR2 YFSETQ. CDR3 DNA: TGCGCCAGCAGCTTGGGGACAGGGGGTTACGAGCAGTACTTC. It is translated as CASSLGTGGYEQYF.

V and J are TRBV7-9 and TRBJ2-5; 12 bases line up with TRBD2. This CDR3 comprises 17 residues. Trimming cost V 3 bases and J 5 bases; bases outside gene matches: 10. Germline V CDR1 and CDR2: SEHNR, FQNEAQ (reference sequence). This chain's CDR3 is CASSLETGLAGFETQYF. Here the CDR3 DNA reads TGTGCCAGCAGCTTGGAGACAGGACTAGCGGGATTCGAGACCCAGTACTTC.

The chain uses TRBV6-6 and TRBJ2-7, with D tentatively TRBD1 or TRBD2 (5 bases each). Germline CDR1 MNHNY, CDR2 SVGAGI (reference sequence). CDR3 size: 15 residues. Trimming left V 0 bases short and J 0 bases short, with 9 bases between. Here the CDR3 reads CASSYSGTASYEQYF. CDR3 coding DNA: TGTGCCAGCAGTTACTCGGGGACGGCCTCCTACGAGCAGTACTTC.

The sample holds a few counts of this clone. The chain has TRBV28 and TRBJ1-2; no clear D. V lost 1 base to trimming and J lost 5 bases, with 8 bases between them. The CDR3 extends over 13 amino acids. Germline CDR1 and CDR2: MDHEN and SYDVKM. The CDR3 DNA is TGTGCCAGCAGTTTATCCAGCTCATATGGCTACACCTTC. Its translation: CASSLSSSYGYTF.

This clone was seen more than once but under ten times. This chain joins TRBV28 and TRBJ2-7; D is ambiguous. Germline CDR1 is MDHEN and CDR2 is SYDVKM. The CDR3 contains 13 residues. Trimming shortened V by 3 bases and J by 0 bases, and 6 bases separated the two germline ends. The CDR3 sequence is CASSLTSSYEQYF. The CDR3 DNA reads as TGTGCCAGCAGTTTGACGAGCTCCTACGAGCAGTACTTC.